The 19 T cell receptor beta chains reported below all come from one sample, sequenced in a study of T cells after posttransplantation cyclophosphamide. Measured with immunoSEQ multiplex PCR; TCRdb has only the in-frame clones, and not every one. The table has 20,000 to 25,000 clones, 73% seen once. The sequenced sample consisted of memory CD4+ T cells sorted from PBMCs. The receptors originated from a woman aged 60-70 years in good health, CMV-negative, and a related stem cell transplant donor.

There are a few counts of this clone. V and J are TRBV28 and TRBJ2-1, with a possible D match to TRBD1 (5 bases). The CDR3 is 13 amino acids. Germline CDR1 is MDHEN and CDR2 is SYDVKM. Trimming removed 7 bases at V and 8 bases at J, with 15 bases between. The CDR3 region is CASIGQGPHEQFF. The CDR3, as DNA: TGTGCCAGCATAGGGCAGGGTCCCCATGAGCAGTTCTTC.

The CDR3, as DNA: TGTGCCAGCAGCTTAGTGGGACTAGCGGGAGGGGGTGAGCAGTTCTTC. Its protein is CASSLVGLAGGGEQFF. This sequence joins TRBV7-2 and TRBJ2-1; 16 bases match TRBD2. This CDR3 has 16 amino acids. CDR1 and CDR2 from the germline V gene are SGHTA and FQGNSA. The J segment lost 9 bases and the V segment lost 1 base, leaving 3 bases of the junction unmatched.

The sample holds one count of this clone. The chain is built from TRBV21-1 and TRBJ1-5; the D call TRBD1 from the table was never checked on the DNA. TRBV21-1 corresponds to a pseudogene. The CDR3 has 16 amino acids. The CDR3 DNA sequence: TGTGCCAGCAGCAAAGCGACGTCTGGGGCGAATCAGCCCCAGCATTTT. This encodes CASSKATSGANQPQHF.

V is TRBV4-1 and J is TRBJ2-5, with unresolved D. CDR1 and CDR2 from the germline V gene are MGHRA and YSYEKL. This CDR3 has 14 residues. V dropped 2 bases and J dropped 2 bases, with 9 bases sitting between them. CDR3 nucleotides: TGCGCCAGCAGCCAACCACAGAGACAAGAGACCCAGTACTTC. Amino acids: CASSQPQRQETQYF.

The chain recombines TRBV28 with TRBJ1-5; D unclear. The germline V gene has CDR1 MDHEN and CDR2 SYDVKM. The CDR3 is 15 residues long. V was clipped by 7 bases and J by 4 bases, with 17 bases between them. CDR3 DNA: TGTGCCAGCAAGGCTGGTGGAGGACCTAATCAGCCCCAGCATTTT. This sequence encodes CASKAGGGPNQPQHF.

J is TRBJ2-2 and V is TRBV11-1, with TRBD1 as a possible D gene (5 bases). The CDR3 covers 12 residues. Germline assignment: CDR1 SGHAT and CDR2 FQDESV (reference sequence). CDR3 nucleotides: TGTGCTGAGAGGCAGGGCGCCGGGGAGCTGTTTTTT. This gives the protein CAERQGAGELFF.

This clone showed up just a few times. CDR3 coding DNA: TGTGCCAGTAGTATCCTCCGGGACAGCGCCCAGGTACGACAGTACTTC. Amino acid sequence: CASSILRDSAQVRQYF. The chain has TRBV19 and TRBJ2-7; 7 positions agree with TRBD1. Per germline, CDR1 LNHDA and CDR2 SQIVND (reference sequence). V lost 3 bases, J lost 10 bases, and 18 bases stayed unmatched. CDR3 length: 16 residues.

CDR3: CASSSTGTVRKGCGEPQHF. The CDR3 DNA is TGTGCCAGCAGCTCGACTGGGACAGTGAGGAAGGGATGCGGTGAGCCCCAGCATTTT. J is TRBJ1-5 and V is TRBV7-3, with TRBD1 matching 7 bases. Trimming removed 4 bases from V and 8 bases from J; junction bases left unmatched: 23. CDR3 size: 19 residues. Germline values: CDR1 SGHTA, CDR2 FQGTGA. The whole variable domain, remainder taken from reference TRBV7-3 and TRBJ1-5, is GAGVSQTPSNKVTEKGKYVELRCDPISGHTALYWYRQSLGQGPEFLIYFQGTGAADDSGLPNDRFFAVRPEGSVSTLKIQRTERGDSAVYLCASSSTGTVRKGCGEPQHFGDGTRLSIL.

The CDR3 DNA reads as TGTGCCTGGAGACGGGAGGTGCTGTCTGAGCAGTACTTC. Translated, it gives CAWRREVLSEQYF. The chain links TRBV30 to TRBJ2-7; 7 bases map to TRBD2. V shed 3 bases and J 7 bases; nucleotides not matched to a gene: 9. CDR3 size: 13 residues. Germline CDR1 GTSNPN, CDR2 SVGIG (reference sequence).

The V and J genes are TRBV11-2 and TRBJ2-7, with D perhaps matching TRBD2 (5 bases). V lost 2 bases, J lost 4 bases, and 12 bases lay in between. Per germline, CDR1 SGHAT and CDR2 FQNNGV. CDR3 length equals 14 residues. The DNA for the CDR3 is TGTGCCAGCAGCTTACCGGGATGGAGGTACGAGCAGTACTTC. This encodes CASSLPGWRYEQYF.

The CDR3 region is CAWSMSQETQYF. In DNA, the CDR3 is TGTGCCTGGAGTATGAGTCAAGAGACCCAGTACTTC. This sequence joins TRBV30 and TRBJ2-5; unclear D gene. The CDR3 covers 12 residues. Germline V CDR1 and CDR2: GTSNPN, SVGIG (reference sequence). Trimming removed 2 bases at V and 2 bases at J, with 6 bases between.

This clone was picked up one time. The chain links TRBV30 to TRBJ1-6, with a tentative D call TRBD1 (6 bases). Germline V lookup: CDR1 GTSNPN, CDR2 SVGIG (reference sequence). V was trimmed by 0 bases and J by 9 bases, leaving 12 bases between them. The length of the CDR3 is 14 residues. The CDR3 bases are TGTGCCTGGAGTGTATGGGGGCGAGGTTCACCCCTCCACTTT. Its protein product is CAWSVWGRGSPLHF. The whole variable domain, filled in from reference TRBV30 and TRBJ1-6, reads SQTIHQWPATLVQPVGSPLSLECTVEGTSNPNLYWYRQAAGRGLQLLFYSVGIGQISSEVPQNLSASRPQDRQFILSSKKLLLSDSGFYLCAWSVWGRGSPLHFGNGTRLTVT.

This chain joins TRBV10-2 and TRBJ1-5; D may be TRBD1 (6 bases). Germline V gene sequence: CDR1 WSHSY, CDR2 SAAADI. This CDR3 region has 13 residues. V lost 7 bases, J lost 3 bases, and 10 bases lay in between. The CDR3, as DNA: TGCGCCAGCACTACAGGGCTCAATCAGCCCCAGCATTTT. Translation gives CASTTGLNQPQHF.

This clone turned up a few times. The chain combines TRBV7-8 with TRBJ1-4; 7 bases map to TRBD1. After removal of 8 bases from V and 8 bases from J, the junction contained 8 bases not matched to a gene. Per the germline V gene, CDR1 is SGHVS and CDR2 is FQNEAQ. CDR3 length: 13 residues. The CDR3 DNA is TGTGCCAGCCAGACAGGGCCCTGGGAAAAACTGTTTTTT. Its protein is CASQTGPWEKLFF.

The CDR3, as DNA: TGTGCCAGCAGCTTAAGCTCGACTGCAAACTATGGCTACACCTTC. Protein sequence: CASSLSSTANYGYTF. The chain carries TRBV7-2 and TRBJ1-2; no reliable D call. This CDR3 contains 15 residues. Per the germline V gene, CDR1 is SGHTA and CDR2 is FQGNSA. Trimming pared 2 bases from V and 2 bases from J, leaving 12 bases between.

The chain uses TRBV7-2 and TRBJ2-1; 10 bases match TRBD2. Germline V gene sequence: CDR1 SGHTA, CDR2 FQGNSA. This CDR3 is built from 16 residues. Trimming took 5 bases from V and 3 from J; bases not matched to a gene: 7. CDR3 loop: CASSPQSGGVYNEQFF. CDR3 DNA sequence: TGTGCCAGCAGCCCCCAGAGCGGGGGGGTCTACAATGAGCAGTTCTTC.

The chain links TRBV5-1 to TRBJ2-3, with TRBD1 matching 8 bases. The CDR3 has 15 amino acids. J gave up 5 bases and V 4 bases, and 9 bases lay outside the gene matches. Per germline, CDR1 SGHRS and CDR2 YFSETQ. CDR3 coding DNA: TGCGCCAGCAGCGTCCAGGGGGCGTCAGAAGATACGCAGTATTTT. It yields the protein CASSVQGASEDTQYF.

This chain connects TRBV5-8 to TRBJ1-5; D is unclear. Per germline, CDR1 SGHTS and CDR2 YDEGEE. The CDR3 has 11 residues. Trimming shortened V by 2 bases and J by 5 bases, and 2 bases separated the two germline ends. The DNA of the CDR3 is TGTGCCAGCAGCTTCGATCAGCCCCAGCATTTT. Amino acid sequence: CASSFDQPQHF.

The chain combines TRBV2 with TRBJ2-4; no clear D. The germline V gene has CDR1 SNHLY and CDR2 FYNNEI. CDR3 size: 14 residues. The ends were cut back, 5 bases at V and 0 bases at J, with 8 bases in the middle. The CDR3 protein is CASSPIQAKNIQYF. In DNA, the CDR3 is TGTGCCAGCAGTCCCATACAAGCCAAAAACATTCAGTACTTC.